This TCR beta chain was recovered during a study of OX40 agonist ivuxolimab in advanced cancers. Overall study context: Those enrolled were about 80% male, with a mean age of about 66 years and ages from about 20 to 90. Study results and caveats: The authors also found low normalized T-cell clonal expansion in some nonresponders. Among expanded peripheral T cells, antigen specificity went undetermined.

Trimming pared 6 bases from V and 8 bases from J, leaving 17 bases between. The CDR3 is 14 residues long. Germline V lookup: CDR1 MDHEN, CDR2 SYDVKM. Regarding this clone: Its antigen is not identified.

TCRdb keeps only in-frame clones here, not all; method: immunoSEQ multiplex PCR. The sample records approximately 80,000 clones, roughly 84% being singletons. This clonotype was sampled from an adult with an advanced solid tumor such as melanoma, head and neck, liver or kidney cancer. V gene TRBV28 combines with J gene TRBJ2-1, with D tentatively TRBD2 (5 bases). The specimen was CD4+ or CD8+ T cells sorted from blood, collected in a trial of the OX40 agonist ivuxolimab. CDR3 protein: CASRGSPGVDEQFF. CDR3 in DNA: TGTGCCAGCAGGGGGAGCCCGGGCGTAGATGAGCAGTTCTTC. The variable domain in full, with the rest retrieved from reference TRBV28 and TRBJ2-1, is DVKVTQSSRYLVKRTGEKVFLECVQDMDHENMFWYRQDPGLGLRLIYFSYDVKMKEKGDIPEGYSVSREKKERFSLILESASTNQTSMYLCASRGSPGVDEQFFGPGTRLTVL.